This T cell receptor beta chain was captured by sequencing in a study of CD8+CD57+ T cells in acquired aplastic anemia. About the research overall: Yields of DNA that came from sorted CD4+ and CD8+ cells averaged roughly 3.2 ug.

The CDR3 contains 15 residues. CDR1 and CDR2 (germline): MNHEY, SVGAGI. V lost 2 bases and J lost 0, with 8 bases in between. Study outcomes and limitations: The CD8+ Simpson's diversity of patients and controls was not significantly different.

TCR beta VDJ and CDR3 profiling used genomic DNA as template. TCRdb passed the reads through MiXCR, listing each CDR3 protein once. This table has some 150,000 distinct CDR3 sequences, around two fifths appearing once. Many counts were recorded for this clonotype. What it binds is not known. This receptor was taken from a human donor in good health, serving as a control. Sequencing was performed on sorted CD4+, CD8+, or CD8+CD57+ T cells (not recorded which) from PBMCs. The chain employs TRBV6-5 and TRBJ1-3; D is unresolved. DNA of the CDR3: TGTGCCAGCAGTTACGTGAGTTCCTCTGGAAACACCATATATTTT. Its translation: CASSYVSSSGNTIYF.